The T cell receptor (beta chain) described here comes from a study of beta chain features in type 1 diabetes. Overall study findings and caveats: Type 1 diabetes patients showed a moderate but significant shortening of TCRB CDR3s in all four CD4+ subsets.

Sequenced material consisted of expressed TCRB transcripts (all of the isolated RNA was reverse transcribed). Read totals for stem cell-like memory T cell samples averaged around 940,000. The assay was immunoSEQ multiplex PCR, and TCRdb's table has in-frame clones only and misses some. The table has about 53,000 clones, 55% to 70% seen once; the top ten hold 0.25% to 0.35%. One heparinised draw, averaging roughly 0.12 L, was taken per donor. Concerning this clone: Its antigen is not known.

V lost 6 bases and J lost 2, with 10 bases in between. The CDR3 is 13 residues long. Germline V gives CDR1 MGHDK, CDR2 SYGVNS. Sequencing was performed on stem cell memory CD4+ T cells from blood. The TCR was taken from a woman aged 25 to 39 with type 1 diabetes. This chain joins TRBV25-1 and TRBJ1-1, with D uncertain. The CDR3 nucleotides read TGTGCCAGCAGGAGATCGGGAAACACTGAAGCTTTCTTT. Translating gives CASRRSGNTEAFF.